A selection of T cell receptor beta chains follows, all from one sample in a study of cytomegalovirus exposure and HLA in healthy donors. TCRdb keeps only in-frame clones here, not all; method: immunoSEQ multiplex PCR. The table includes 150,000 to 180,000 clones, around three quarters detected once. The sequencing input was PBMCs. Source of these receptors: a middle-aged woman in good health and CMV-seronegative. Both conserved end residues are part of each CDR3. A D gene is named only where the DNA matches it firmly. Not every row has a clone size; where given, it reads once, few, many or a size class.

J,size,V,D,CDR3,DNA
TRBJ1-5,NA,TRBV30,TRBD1,CAWSVYPMGTGLNQPQHF,TGTGCCTGGAGTGTTTATCCCATGGGGACAGGGCTTAATCAGCCCCAGCATTTT
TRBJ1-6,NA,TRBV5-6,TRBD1,CASRYTGTGYGSPLHF,TGTGCCAGCAGATATACCGGGACAGGGTACGGTTCACCCCTCCACTTT
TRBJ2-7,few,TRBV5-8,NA,CASSLGSGSTYEQYF,TGTGCCAGCAGCTTGGGTAGCGGCAGTACCTACGAGCAGTACTTC
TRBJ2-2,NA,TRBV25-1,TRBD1,CASSPPGQGKTGELFF,TGTGCCAGCAGTCCACCGGGACAGGGGAAGACCGGGGAGCTGTTTTTT
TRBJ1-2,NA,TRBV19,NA,CATAPGGYGYTF,TGTGCCACAGCCCCCGGAGGCTATGGCTACACCTTC
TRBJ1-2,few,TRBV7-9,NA,CASSIDSARAYGYTF,TGTGCCAGCAGCATCGACTCGGCCCGAGCCTATGGCTACACCTTC
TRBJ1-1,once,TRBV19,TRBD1,CASSVDREVAEAFF,TGTGCCAGTAGTGTAGACAGGGAAGTGGCTGAAGCTTTCTTT
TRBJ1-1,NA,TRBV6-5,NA,CASSYSPGRVAFF,TGTGCCAGCAGTTACTCGCCGGGGAGAGTAGCTTTCTTT
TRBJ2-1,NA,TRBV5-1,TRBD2,CASRPTSENNEQFF,TGCGCCAGCCGCCCCACTAGCGAGAACAATGAGCAGTTCTTC
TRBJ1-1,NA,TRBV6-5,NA,CASSTRGGDSEAFF,TGTGCCAGCAGTACCCGGGGGGGAGACTCTGAAGCTTTCTTT
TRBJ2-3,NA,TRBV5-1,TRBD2,CASSLGKTSGSNADTQYF,TGCGCCAGCAGCTTGGGCAAGACTAGCGGGAGTAACGCAGATACGCAGTATTTT
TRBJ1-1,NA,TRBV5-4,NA,CASSTGATEAFF,TGTGCCAGCAGCACAGGTGCCACTGAAGCTTTCTTT
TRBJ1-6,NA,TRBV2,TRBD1,CASSGQGGSPLHF,TGTGCCAGCAGTGGACAGGGTGGTTCACCCCTCCACTTT
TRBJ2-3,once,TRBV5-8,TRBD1,CASRLGWTGSTDTQYF,TGTGCCAGCAGGCTTGGGTGGACAGGGAGCACAGATACGCAGTATTTT
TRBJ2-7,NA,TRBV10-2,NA,CASSEGAPHEQYF,TGCGCCAGCAGTGAGGGGGCGCCCCACGAGCAGTACTTC
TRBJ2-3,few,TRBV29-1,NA,CSVQQLGTDTQYF,TGCAGCGTTCAGCAGCTAGGCACAGATACGCAGTATTTT
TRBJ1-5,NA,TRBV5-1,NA,CASSLGGDPNQPQHF,TGCGCCAGCAGCTTGGGGGGGGATCCCAATCAGCCCCAGCATTTT
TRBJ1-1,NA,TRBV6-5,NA,CASSYSWSDTEAFF,TGTGCCAGCAGTTACTCATGGAGTGACACTGAAGCTTTCTTT
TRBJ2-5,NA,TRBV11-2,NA,CASSLGTAQETQYF,TGTGCCAGCAGCTTAGGGACAGCACAAGAGACCCAGTACTTC
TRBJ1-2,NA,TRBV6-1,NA,CASRPGTWGGYTF,TGTGCCAGCAGACCTGGGACATGGGGTGGCTACACCTTC
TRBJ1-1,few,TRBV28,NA,CASRTQIMNTEAFF,TGTGCCAGCAGGACACAGATAATGAACACTGAAGCTTTCTTT
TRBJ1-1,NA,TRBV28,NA,CASTNAAGTEAFF,TGTGCCAGCACTAACGCGGCCGGTACTGAAGCTTTCTTT
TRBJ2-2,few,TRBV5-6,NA,CASRDTIQMELFF,TGTGCCAGCAGGGACACGATACAGATGGAGCTGTTTTTT
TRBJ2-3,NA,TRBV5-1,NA,CASSLAVGGSGTDTQYF,TGCGCCAGCAGCTTGGCCGTGGGCGGGTCCGGCACAGATACGCAGTATTTT
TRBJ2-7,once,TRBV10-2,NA,CASRDTYEQYF,TGCGCCAGCAGGGACACGTACGAGCAGTACTTC
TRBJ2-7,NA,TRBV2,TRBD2,CASSGGGQGHYEQYF,TGTGCCAGCAGTGGGGGAGGGCAGGGCCATTACGAGCAGTACTTC
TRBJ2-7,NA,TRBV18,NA,CASSPLSWESYEQYF,TGTGCCAGCTCACCTTTGTCGTGGGAGAGCTACGAGCAGTACTTC
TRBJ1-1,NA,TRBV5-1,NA,CASSLQSPMDTEAFF,TGCGCCAGCAGCTTGCAGTCGCCCATGGACACTGAAGCTTTCTTT
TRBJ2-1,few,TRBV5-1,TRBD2,CASSPLQASGRFEQFF,TGCGCCAGCAGCCCACTGCAGGCTAGCGGGAGGTTCGAGCAGTTCTTC
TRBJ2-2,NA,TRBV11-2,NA,CASSLDPPLTGELFF,TGTGCCAGCAGCTTAGATCCCCCCCTAACCGGGGAGCTGTTTTTT
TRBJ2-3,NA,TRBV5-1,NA,CASSPERAATDTQYF,TGCGCCAGCAGCCCGGAACGTGCCGCGACTGATACGCAGTATTTT
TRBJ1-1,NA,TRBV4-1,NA,CASSQERRWGGTEAFF,TGCGCCAGCAGCCAAGAAAGGAGGTGGGGGGGCACTGAAGCTTTCTTT
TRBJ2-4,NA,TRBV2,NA,CASSAPRGAGDNKNIQYF,TGTGCCAGCAGTGCCCCCCGGGGGGCGGGGGACAACAAAAACATTCAGTACTTC
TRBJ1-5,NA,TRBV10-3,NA,CAISESRQGRNQPQHF,TGTGCCATCAGTGAGTCAAGGCAGGGAAGGAATCAGCCCCAGCATTTT
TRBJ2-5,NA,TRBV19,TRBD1,CASSIYRGQGAIETQYF,TGTGCCAGTAGTATCTATCGGGGTCAGGGGGCTATTGAGACCCAGTACTTC
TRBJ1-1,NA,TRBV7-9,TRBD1,CASSQGGNTEAFF,TGTGCCAGCAGCCAGGGGGGGAACACTGAAGCTTTCTTT
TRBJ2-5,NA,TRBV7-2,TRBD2,CASSFVAGGGETQYF,TGTGCCAGCAGCTTCGTAGCGGGTGGGGGGGAGACCCAGTACTTC
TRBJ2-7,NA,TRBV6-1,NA,CATEAEQYF,TGTGCCACCGAGGCCGAGCAGTACTTC
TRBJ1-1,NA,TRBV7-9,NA,CASSSARQVTNTEAFF,TGTGCCAGCAGCTCGGCTCGACAGGTTACGAACACTGAAGCTTTCTTT
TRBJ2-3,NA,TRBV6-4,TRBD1,CASSPDRGGIDTQYF,TGTGCCAGCAGCCCCGACAGGGGGGGTATTGATACGCAGTATTTT
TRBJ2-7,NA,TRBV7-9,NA,CASSLEGDGEGPEQYF,TGTGCCAGCAGCTTAGAGGGGGACGGGGAGGGCCCCGAGCAGTACTTC
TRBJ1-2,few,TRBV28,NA,CASSRQQGNGYTF,TGTGCCAGCAGTCGACAACAAGGAAATGGCTACACCTTC
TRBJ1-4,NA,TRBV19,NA,CASSTDLGQQKLFF,TGTGCCAGTAGTACGGACTTAGGTCAACAAAAACTGTTTTTT
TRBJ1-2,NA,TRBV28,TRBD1,CASSPGTVVNYGYTF,TGTGCCAGCAGCCCCGGGACAGTAGTTAACTATGGCTACACCTTC
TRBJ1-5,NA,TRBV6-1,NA,CASSDREEGNQPQHF,TGTGCCAGCAGTGACAGGGAAGAGGGCAATCAGCCCCAGCATTTT
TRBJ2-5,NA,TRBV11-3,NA,CASTDSQETQYF,TGTGCCAGCACGGACAGTCAAGAGACCCAGTACTTC
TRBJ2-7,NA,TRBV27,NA,CASSFRGGEQYF,TGTGCCAGCAGTTTCCGGGGTGGTGAGCAGTACTTC
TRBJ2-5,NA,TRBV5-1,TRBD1,CASRSTGGETQYF,TGCGCCAGCAGATCGACAGGGGGCGAGACCCAGTACTTC
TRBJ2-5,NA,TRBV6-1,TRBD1,CASSDFGQGQETQYF,TGTGCCAGCAGTGACTTCGGACAGGGCCAAGAGACCCAGTACTTC
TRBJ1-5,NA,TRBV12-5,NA,CASGLFGSQHF,TGTGCTAGTGGTTTGTTTGGGAGCCAGCATTTT
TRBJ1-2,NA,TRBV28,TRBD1,CASTSGTGEYGYTF,TGTGCCAGCACCTCCGGGACAGGGGAGTATGGCTACACCTTC
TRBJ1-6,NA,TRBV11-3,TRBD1,CASSADRGNSPLHF,TGTGCCAGCAGCGCGGACAGGGGAAATTCACCCCTCCACTTT
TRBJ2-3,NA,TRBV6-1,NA,CATNRDLITDTQYF,TGTGCCACCAACCGGGACTTAATCACAGATACGCAGTATTTT